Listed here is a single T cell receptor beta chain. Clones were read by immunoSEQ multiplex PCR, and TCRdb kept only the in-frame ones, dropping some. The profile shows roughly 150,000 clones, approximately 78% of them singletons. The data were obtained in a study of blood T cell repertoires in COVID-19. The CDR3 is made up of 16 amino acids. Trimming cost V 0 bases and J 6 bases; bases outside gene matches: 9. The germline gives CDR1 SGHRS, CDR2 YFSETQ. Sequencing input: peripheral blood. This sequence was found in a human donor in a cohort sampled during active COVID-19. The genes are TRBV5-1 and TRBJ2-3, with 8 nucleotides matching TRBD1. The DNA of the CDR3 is TGCGCCAGCAGCTTGGCCGGGCAGGGGGCCGTGGATACGCAGTATTTT. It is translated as CASSLAGQGAVDTQYF. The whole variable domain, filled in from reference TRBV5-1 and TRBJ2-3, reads KAGVTQTPRYLIKTRGQQVTLSCSPISGHRSVSWYQQTPGQGLQFLFEYFSETQRNKGNFPGRFSGRQFSNSRSEMNVSTLELGDSALYLCASSLAGQGAVDTQYFGPGTRLTVL.